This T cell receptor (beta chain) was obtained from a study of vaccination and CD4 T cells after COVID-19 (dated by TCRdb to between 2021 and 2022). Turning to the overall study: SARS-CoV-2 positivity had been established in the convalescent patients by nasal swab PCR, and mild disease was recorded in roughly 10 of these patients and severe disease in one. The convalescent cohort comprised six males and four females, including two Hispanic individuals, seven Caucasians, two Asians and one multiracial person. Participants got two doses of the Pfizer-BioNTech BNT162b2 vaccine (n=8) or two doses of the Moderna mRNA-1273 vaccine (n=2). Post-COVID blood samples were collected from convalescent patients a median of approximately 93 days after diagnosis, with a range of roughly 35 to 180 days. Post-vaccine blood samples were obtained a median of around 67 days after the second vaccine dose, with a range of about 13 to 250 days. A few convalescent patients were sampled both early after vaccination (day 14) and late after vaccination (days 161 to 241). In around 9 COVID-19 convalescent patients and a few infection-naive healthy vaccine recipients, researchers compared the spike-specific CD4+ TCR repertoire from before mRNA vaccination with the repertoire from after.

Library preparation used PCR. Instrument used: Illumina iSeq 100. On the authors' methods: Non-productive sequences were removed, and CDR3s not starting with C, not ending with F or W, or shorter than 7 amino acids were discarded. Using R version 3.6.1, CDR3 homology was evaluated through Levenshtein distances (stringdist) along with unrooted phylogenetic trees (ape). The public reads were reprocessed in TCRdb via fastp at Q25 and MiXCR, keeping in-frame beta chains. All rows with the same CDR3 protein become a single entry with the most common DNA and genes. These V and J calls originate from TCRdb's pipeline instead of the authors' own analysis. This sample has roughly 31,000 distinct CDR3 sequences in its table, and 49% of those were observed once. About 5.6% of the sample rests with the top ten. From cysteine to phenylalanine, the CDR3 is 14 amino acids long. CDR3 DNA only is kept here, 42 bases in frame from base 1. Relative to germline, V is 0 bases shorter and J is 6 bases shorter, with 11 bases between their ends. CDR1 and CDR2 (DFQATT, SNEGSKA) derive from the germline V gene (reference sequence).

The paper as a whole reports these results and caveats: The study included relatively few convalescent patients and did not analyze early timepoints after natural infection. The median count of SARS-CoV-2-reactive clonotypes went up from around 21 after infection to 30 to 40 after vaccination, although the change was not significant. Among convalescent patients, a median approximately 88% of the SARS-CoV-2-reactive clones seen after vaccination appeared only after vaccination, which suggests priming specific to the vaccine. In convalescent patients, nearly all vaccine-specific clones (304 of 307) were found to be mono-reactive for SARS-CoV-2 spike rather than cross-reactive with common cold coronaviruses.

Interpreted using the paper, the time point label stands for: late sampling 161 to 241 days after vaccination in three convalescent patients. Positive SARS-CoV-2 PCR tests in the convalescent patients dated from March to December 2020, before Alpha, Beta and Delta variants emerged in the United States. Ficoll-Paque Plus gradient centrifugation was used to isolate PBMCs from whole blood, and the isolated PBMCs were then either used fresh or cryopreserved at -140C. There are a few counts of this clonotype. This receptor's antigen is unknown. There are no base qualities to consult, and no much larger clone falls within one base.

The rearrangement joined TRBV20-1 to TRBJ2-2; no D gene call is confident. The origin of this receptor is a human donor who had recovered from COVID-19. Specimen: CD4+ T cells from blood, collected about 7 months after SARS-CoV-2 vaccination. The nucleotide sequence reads TGCAGTGCTAGAGATTCCGGGTCGGCCGGGGAGCTGTTTTTT. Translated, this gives CSARDSGSAGELFF.